This entry lists 5 T cell receptor beta chains sequenced from one sample in a study of long-term antiretroviral therapy in people with HIV. A v3.0 immunoSEQ assay was performed at survey level. TCRdb's copy holds only in-frame clones and misses some; the assay was immunoSEQ multiplex PCR. The data contain about 24,000 clones, more than 75% of them singletons. Source: unsorted PBMCs, taken 4.4 years after starting antiretroviral therapy. The origin of the receptors is a man under 40 with HIV.

The chain recombines TRBV7-9 with TRBJ1-4, with D unresolved. Trimming took 5 bases from V and 7 from J, leaving 23 bases between them. The CDR3 length is 17 residues. Germline lookup yields CDR1 SEHNR and CDR2 FQNEAQ (reference sequence). The CDR3: CASSGSGSKILSEKLFF. CDR3 DNA sequence: TGTGCCAGCAGCGGGTCGGGATCAAAAATTCTTAGTGAAAAACTGTTTTTT.

This chain links TRBV6-5 with TRBJ2-7, with 9 bases that match TRBD2. From germline, CDR1 is MNHEY and CDR2 SVGAGI. CDR3 length: 14 amino acids. V gave up 5 bases and J gave up 0 bases; unmatched junction bases: 2. The CDR3 DNA sequence: TGTGCCAGCAGTCCACTAGCGGGCTCCTACGAGCAGTACTTC. Amino acid sequence: CASSPLAGSYEQYF.

The rearrangement links TRBV11-2 to TRBJ1-4; a weak D match, TRBD1 (5 bases). Germline V gives CDR1 SGHAT, CDR2 FQNNGV. The V and J ends lost 6 bases and 3 bases respectively, with 11 bases between them. The CDR3 extends over 14 amino acids. CDR3 nucleotides: TGTGCCAGCAGTTCCGGGGCCTCTAATGAAAAACTGTTTTTT. It yields the protein CASSSGASNEKLFF.

The gene calls are TRBV6-5 and TRBJ2-1, with D perhaps given as TRBD1 or TRBD2 (6 bases each). V lost 7 bases to trimming and J lost 7 bases, with 14 bases between them. Germline-derived CDR1 and CDR2 are MNHEY and SVGAGI. This CDR3 is 13 amino acids long. The CDR3: CASTETGANEQFF. The CDR3 DNA sequence: TGTGCCAGCACGGAAACGGGGGCGAATGAGCAGTTCTTC.

The chain couples TRBV18 to TRBJ1-1; D is perhaps TRBD1 (6 bases). The germline V and J ends were trimmed by 0 bases and 4 bases, with 12 bases remaining between them. The germline V gene has CDR1 KGHSH and CDR2 LQKENI. The CDR3 extends over 15 amino acids. The CDR3: CASSPPSGARTEAFF. CDR3 nucleotides: TGTGCCAGCTCACCACCGTCAGGGGCGCGCACTGAAGCTTTCTTT.